Presented here are 5 T cell receptor beta chains from one specimen sequenced in a study of molecular identifiers for immune sequencing clone quantification. MiXCR, applied by TCRdb to the PCR reads, yields one record per CDR3 protein. This repertoire shows around 480,000 distinct CDR3 sequences, roughly 24% found once; its top ten account for around 0.78%. The material sequenced was naive CD8+ T cells from blood, with Jurkat cell RNA spiked in. Stated subset: FACS-sorted CD8+CD4-CCR7+CD45RA+ naive T cells. These receptors were obtained from a human donor in good health. Some libraries in this study had Jurkat cell RNA spiked in.

This clonotype was seen just once. Given a much more abundant clone one base away, this may be a read error. J is TRBJ1-1 and V is TRBV5-6; possible D gene TRBD1, 5 bases. From germline, CDR1 is SGHDT and CDR2 YYEEEE. The CDR3 has 15 amino acids. The CDR3 DNA reads TGTGCCAGCAGCTTGTATTTCGGGGGTTTCACTGTAGCTTTCTTT. It encodes CASSLYFGGFTVAFF.

CDR3 residues: CASTPSGRQETQYF. The CDR3 bases are TGTGCCAGCACCCCCTCGGGGCGCCAAGAGACCCAGTACTTC. The V call is TRBV9, the J call TRBJ2-5; D might be TRBD1 or TRBD2, each matching 5 bases. V gave up 6 bases and J gave up 1 base, with 13 bases separating them. The CDR3 consists of 14 residues. Germline lookup yields CDR1 SGDLS and CDR2 YYNGEE.

About this clonotype itself: Given a much more abundant clone one base away, this may be a read error. The chain joins TRBV28 to TRBJ1-1, with unresolved D. The germline gives CDR1 MDHEN, CDR2 SYDVKM. This CDR3 has 13 residues. The V end lost 7 bases, the J end lost 2 bases, and 11 bases lay between the germline ends. CDR3 nucleotides: TGTGCCAGCACTGCGGGCGGAAACACTGAAGCTTTCTTT. It is translated as CASTAGGNTEAFF.

The chain joins TRBV6-6 to TRBJ2-5, with D perhaps matching TRBD1 or TRBD2 (5 bases each). The CDR3 sequence is 15 residues long. The V gene's germline CDR1 is MNHNY and CDR2 SVGAGI (reference sequence). V lost 5 bases and J lost 0, with 13 bases in between. CDR3 DNA: TGTGCCAGCAGTGACGCGTGGGGGTACCAAGAGACCCAGTACTTC. This sequence encodes CASSDAWGYQETQYF.

This clonotype has at least ten counts. V gene TRBV4-1 combines with J gene TRBJ1-5, with D possibly TRBD1 on 6 matching bases. The CDR3 totals 16 residues. CDR1 and CDR2 from the germline V gene are MGHRA and YSYEKL. Trimming pared 0 bases from V and 4 bases from J, leaving 13 bases between. CDR3 nucleotide sequence: TGCGCCAGCAGCCAAGATACGGGAACAGGGAATCAGCCCCAGCATTTT. Residues: CASSQDTGTGNQPQHF.